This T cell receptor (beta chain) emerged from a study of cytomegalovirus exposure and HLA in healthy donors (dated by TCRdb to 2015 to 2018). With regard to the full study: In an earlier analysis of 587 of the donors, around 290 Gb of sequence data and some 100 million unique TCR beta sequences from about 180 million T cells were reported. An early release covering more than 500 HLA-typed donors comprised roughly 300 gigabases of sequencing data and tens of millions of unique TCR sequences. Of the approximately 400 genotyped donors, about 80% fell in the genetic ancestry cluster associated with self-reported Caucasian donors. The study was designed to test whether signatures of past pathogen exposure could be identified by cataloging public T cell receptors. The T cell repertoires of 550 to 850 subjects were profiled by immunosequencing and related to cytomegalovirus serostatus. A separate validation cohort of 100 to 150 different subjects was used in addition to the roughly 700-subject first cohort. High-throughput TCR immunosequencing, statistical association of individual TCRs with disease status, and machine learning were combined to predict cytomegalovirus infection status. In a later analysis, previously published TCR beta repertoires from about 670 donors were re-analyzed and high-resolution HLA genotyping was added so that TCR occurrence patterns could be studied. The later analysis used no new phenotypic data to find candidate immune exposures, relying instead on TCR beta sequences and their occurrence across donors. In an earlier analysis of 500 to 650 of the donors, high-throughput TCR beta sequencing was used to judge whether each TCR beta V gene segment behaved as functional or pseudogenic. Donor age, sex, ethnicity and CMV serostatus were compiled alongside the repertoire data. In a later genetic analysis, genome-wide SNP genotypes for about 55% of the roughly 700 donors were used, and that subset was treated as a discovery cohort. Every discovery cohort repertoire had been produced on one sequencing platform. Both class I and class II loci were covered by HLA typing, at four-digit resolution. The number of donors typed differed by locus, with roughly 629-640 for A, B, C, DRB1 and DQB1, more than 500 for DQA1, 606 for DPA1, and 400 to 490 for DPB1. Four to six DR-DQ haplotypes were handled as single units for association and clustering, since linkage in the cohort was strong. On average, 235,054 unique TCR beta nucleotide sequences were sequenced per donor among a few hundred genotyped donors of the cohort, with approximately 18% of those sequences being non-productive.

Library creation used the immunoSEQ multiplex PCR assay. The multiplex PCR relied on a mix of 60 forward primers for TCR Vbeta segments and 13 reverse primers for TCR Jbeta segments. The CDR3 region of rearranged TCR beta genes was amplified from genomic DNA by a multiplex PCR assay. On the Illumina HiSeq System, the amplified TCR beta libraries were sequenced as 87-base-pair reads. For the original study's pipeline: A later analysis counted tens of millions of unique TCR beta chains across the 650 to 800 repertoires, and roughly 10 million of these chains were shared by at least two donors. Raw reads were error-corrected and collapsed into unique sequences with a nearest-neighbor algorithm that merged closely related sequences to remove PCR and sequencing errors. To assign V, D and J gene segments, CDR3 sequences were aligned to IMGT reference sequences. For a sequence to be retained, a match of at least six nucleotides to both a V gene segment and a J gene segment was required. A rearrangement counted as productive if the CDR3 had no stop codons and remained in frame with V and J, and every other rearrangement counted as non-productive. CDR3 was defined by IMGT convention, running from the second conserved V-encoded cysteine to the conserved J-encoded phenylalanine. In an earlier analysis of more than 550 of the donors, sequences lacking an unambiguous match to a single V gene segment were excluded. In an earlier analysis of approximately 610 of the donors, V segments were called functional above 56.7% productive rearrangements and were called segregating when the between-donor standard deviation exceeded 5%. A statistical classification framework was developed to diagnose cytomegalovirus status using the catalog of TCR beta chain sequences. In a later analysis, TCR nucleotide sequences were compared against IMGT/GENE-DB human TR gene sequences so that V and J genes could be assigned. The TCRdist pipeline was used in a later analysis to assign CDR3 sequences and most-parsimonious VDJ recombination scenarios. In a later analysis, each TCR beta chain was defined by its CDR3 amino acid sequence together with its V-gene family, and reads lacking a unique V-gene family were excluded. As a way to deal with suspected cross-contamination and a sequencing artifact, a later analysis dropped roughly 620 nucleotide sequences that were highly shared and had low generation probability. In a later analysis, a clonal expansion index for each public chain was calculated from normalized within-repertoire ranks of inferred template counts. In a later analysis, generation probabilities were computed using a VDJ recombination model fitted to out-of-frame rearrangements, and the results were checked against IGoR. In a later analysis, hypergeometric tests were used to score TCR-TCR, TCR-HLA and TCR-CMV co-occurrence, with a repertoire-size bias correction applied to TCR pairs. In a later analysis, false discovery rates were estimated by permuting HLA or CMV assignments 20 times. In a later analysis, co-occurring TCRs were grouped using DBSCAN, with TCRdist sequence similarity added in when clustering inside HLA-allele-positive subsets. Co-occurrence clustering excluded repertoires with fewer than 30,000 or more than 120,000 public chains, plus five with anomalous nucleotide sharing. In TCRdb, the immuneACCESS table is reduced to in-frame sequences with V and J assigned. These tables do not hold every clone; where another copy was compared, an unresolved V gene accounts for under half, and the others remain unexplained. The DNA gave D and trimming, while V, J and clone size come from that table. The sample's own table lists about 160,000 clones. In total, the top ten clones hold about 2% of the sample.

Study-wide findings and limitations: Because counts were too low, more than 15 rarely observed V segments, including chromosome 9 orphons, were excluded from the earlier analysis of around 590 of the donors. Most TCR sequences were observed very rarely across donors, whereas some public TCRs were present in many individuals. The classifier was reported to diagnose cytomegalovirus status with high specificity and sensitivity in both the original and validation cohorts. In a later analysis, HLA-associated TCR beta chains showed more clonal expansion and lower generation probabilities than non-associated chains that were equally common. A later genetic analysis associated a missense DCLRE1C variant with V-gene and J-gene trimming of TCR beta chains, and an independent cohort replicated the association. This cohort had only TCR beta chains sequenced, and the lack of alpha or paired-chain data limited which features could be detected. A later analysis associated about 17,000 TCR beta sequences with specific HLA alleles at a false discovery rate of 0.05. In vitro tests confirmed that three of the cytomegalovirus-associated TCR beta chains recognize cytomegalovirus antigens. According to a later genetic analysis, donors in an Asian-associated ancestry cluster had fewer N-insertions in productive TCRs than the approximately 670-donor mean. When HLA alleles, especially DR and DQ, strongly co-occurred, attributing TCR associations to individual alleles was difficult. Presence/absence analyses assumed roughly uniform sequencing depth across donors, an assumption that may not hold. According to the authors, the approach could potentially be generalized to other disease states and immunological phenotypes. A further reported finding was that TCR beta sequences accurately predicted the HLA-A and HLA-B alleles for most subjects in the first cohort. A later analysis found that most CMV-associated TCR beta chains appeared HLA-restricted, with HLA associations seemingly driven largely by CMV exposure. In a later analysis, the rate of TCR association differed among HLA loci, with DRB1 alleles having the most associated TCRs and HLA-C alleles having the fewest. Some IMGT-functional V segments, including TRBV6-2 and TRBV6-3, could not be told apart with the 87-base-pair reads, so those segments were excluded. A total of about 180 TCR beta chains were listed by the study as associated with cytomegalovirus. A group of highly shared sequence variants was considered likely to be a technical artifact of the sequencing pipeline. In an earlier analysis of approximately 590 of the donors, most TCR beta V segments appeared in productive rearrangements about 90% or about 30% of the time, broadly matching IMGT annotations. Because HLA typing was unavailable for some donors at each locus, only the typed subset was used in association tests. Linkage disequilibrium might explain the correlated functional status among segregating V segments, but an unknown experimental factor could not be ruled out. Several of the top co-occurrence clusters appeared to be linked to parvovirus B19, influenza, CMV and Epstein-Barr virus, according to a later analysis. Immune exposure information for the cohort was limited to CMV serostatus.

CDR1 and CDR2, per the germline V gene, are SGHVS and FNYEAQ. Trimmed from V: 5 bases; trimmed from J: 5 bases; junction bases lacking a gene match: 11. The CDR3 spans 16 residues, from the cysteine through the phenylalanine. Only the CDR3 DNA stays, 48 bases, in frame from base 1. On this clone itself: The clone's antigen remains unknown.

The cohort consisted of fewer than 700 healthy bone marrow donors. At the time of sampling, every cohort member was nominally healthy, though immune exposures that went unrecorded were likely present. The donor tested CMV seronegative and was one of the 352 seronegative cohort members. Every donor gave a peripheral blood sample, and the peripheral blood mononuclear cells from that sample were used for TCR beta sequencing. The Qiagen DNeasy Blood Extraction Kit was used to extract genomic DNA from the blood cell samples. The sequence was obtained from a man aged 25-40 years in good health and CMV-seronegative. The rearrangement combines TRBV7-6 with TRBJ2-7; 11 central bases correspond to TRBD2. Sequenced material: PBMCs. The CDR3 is CASSRLLAGALHEQYF. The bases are TGTGCCAGCAGCCGCTTACTAGCGGGAGCTCTCCACGAGCAGTACTTC.